Presented here are 30 T cell receptor beta chains from one specimen sequenced in a study of T cells in Graves' hyperthyroidism and ophthalmopathy. The CDR3 regions of TCR beta were amplified from RNA transcripts. A first-round RT-PCR of the TCR CDR3 used the HTBI primer set. TCRdb itself ran the multiplex PCR reads through MiXCR, one entry per CDR3 protein. The sample records about 640,000 distinct CDR3 sequences, about 20% being singletons. The specimen sequenced was blood. These receptors were collected from a young man with Graves' ophthalmopathy.

Many counts were recorded for this clonotype. The V and J genes are TRBV28 and TRBJ2-7; weak D call: TRBD2 (7 bases). The germline V and J ends were trimmed by 6 bases and 6 bases, with 15 bases remaining between them. CDR3 length: 13 residues. Germline-derived CDR1 and CDR2 are MDHEN and SYDVKM. The CDR3 DNA reads as TGTGCCAGCAGCAAAGGGGGGGGAAGCGAGCAGTACTTC. Its translation: CASSKGGGSEQYF.

V and J are TRBV3-1 and TRBJ2-3; 10 bases align to TRBD2. This CDR3 has 16 residues. Germline CDR1 reads LGHDT; CDR2 reads YNNKEL (reference sequence). The V gene end was trimmed by 4 bases and the J gene end by 4 bases; junction bases not matched to a gene: 8. The CDR3 DNA reads TGTGCCAGCAGCCCGACTAGCGGGCTGGCAGCAGATACGCAGTATTTT. Translated, it gives CASSPTSGLAADTQYF.

The rearrangement uses TRBV7-9 and TRBJ1-3; no reliable D call. This CDR3 is built from 15 residues. Germline values: CDR1 SEHNR, CDR2 FQNEAQ (reference sequence). V dropped 10 bases and J dropped 0 bases, with 16 bases sitting between them. This CDR3 reads CATRAVTNSGNTIYF. The CDR3 DNA reads as TGTGCCACAAGAGCAGTAACCAACTCTGGAAACACCATATATTTT.

Comments on this clonotype: A read error may produce the germline difference seen at one junction end. The genes are TRBV7-3 and TRBJ2-1; TRBD2 matches 8 bases. CDR3 length: 16 amino acids. CDR1 is SGHTA and CDR2 is FQGTGA in the germline V gene. Here the CDR3 reads CASSLISGTSYSEQFF. CDR3 nucleotide sequence: TGTGCCAGCAGCTTAATTAGCGGGACTAGTTACAGTGAGCAGTTCTTC. The full variable domain, rest sourced from reference TRBV7-3 and TRBJ2-1, is GAGVSQTPSNKVTEKGKYVELRCDPISGHTALYWYRQSLGQGPEFLIYFQGTGAADDSGLPNDRFFAVRPEGSVSTLKIQRTERGDSAVYLCASSLISGTSYSEQFFGPGTRLTVL.

The V gene is TRBV5-1, the J gene TRBJ2-3; possibly TRBD1 or TRBD2 for D (5 bases each). The CDR3 consists of 15 residues. In germline, CDR1 is SGHRS, CDR2 YFSETQ. Deletions cut 4 bases from V and 0 bases from J, with 12 bases between. For the CDR3, the DNA is TGCGCCAGCAGCAGAGGGGACGGAAGCACAGATACGCAGTATTTT. Amino acid sequence: CASSRGDGSTDTQYF.

This clonotype showed up many times. The rearrangement uses TRBV30 and TRBJ1-1; 9 nucleotides agree with TRBD1. Germline values: CDR1 GTSNPN, CDR2 SVGIG (reference sequence). This CDR3 is built from 13 residues. With V trimmed by 6 bases and J by 4 bases, 6 bases remained unmatched. CDR3 protein: CACRQGGSTEAFF. CDR3 DNA: TGTGCCTGTAGACAGGGGGGGAGCACTGAAGCTTTCTTT.

This clonotype was counted ten times or more. The V call is TRBV6-2 or TRBV6-3, the J call TRBJ1-1; the D is unclear. Germline CDR1 and CDR2: MNHEY and SVGEGT. The CDR3 has 13 residues. V was clipped by 5 bases and J by 2 bases, with 9 bases between them. The CDR3 here is CASSLLYNTEAFF. The DNA for the CDR3 is TGTGCCAGCAGTCTTCTTTATAACACTGAAGCTTTCTTT.

This clonotype has ten or more counts. The chain is built from TRBV5-1 and TRBJ2-1, with 8 bases lining up with TRBD1. There are 14 residues in the CDR3. The V segment lost 4 bases and the J segment 5 bases; nucleotides outside the gene matches: 5. Germline loops: CDR1 SGHRS, CDR2 YFSETQ. CDR3: CASSGGQANNEQFF. As DNA, the CDR3 is TGCGCCAGCAGCGGGGGACAGGCGAACAATGAGCAGTTCTTC.

J is TRBJ2-2 and V is TRBV30, with TRBD1 as a possible D gene (5 bases). CDR1 and CDR2 from the germline V gene are GTSNPN and SVGIG (reference sequence). V dropped 2 bases and J dropped 1 base, with 20 bases sitting between them. The CDR3 is 18 amino acids. DNA of the CDR3: TGTGCCTGGAGTACCGTGAGACAGTCACGCCGGAACACCGGGGAGCTGTTTTTT. Amino acid sequence: CAWSTVRQSRRNTGELFF.

The V gene is TRBV7-3, the J gene TRBJ2-3; TRBD2 aligns across 9 bases. Trimming cost V 5 bases and J 2 bases; bases outside gene matches: 5. The CDR3 has 15 residues. Germline V CDR1 and CDR2: SGHTA, FQGTGA. CDR3 coding DNA: TGTGCCAGCAGCCCGGGGACTAGCTTCACAGATACGCAGTATTTT. This encodes CASSPGTSFTDTQYF.

CDR3 protein: CASSLPGSAGEAFF. CDR3 nucleotides: TGTGCCAGCAGTCTGCCAGGTTCCGCAGGGGAGGCTTTCTTT. This rearrangement joins TRBV7-2 to TRBJ1-1; possibly TRBD1 for D (6 bases). V was cut by 6 bases and J by 11 bases, with 22 bases left in between. This CDR3 is built from 14 residues. Per germline, CDR1 SGHTA and CDR2 FQGNSA.

Comment on this clonotype: A much more abundant neighbour one base away suggests this may be a read error. The chain employs TRBV12-3 or TRBV12-4 and TRBJ1-4; TRBD1 matches at 10 bases. This CDR3 has 16 residues. CDR3 bases: TGTACCAGCACCCCGACAGGGGGCAGGACTAATGAAAAACTGTTTTTT. Translated: CTSTPTGGRTNEKLFF.

This clonotype was recorded a few times. The chain carries TRBV6-2 or TRBV6-3 and TRBJ1-2; 7 bases map to TRBD1. Germline V gene sequence: CDR1 MNHEY, CDR2 SVGEGT. The CDR3 sequence is 14 residues long. V was clipped by 8 bases and J by 9 bases; unmatched bases: 15. CDR3 sequence (DNA): TGTGCCAGCTCGAAGGACAGGTTCGTTTTGCGCTACACCTTC. Amino acid sequence: CASSKDRFVLRYTF.

The rearrangement uses TRBV20-1 and TRBJ2-2; 13 nucleotides agree with TRBD2. The germline CDR1 and CDR2 sequences are DFQATT and SNEGSKA (reference sequence). V lost 3 bases and J lost 5; bases outside the gene matches: 6. CDR3 length: 16 amino acids. CDR3 bases: TGCAGTGCTAGGACACTAGCGGGAGGGCTTACCGGGGAGCTGTTTTTT. Residues: CSARTLAGGLTGELFF.

V usage is TRBV27 and J usage is TRBJ2-1, with 7 nucleotides matching TRBD1. Germline V gene lookup returns CDR1 MNHEY and CDR2 SMNVEV (reference sequence). V lost 6 bases, J lost 9 bases, and 20 bases stayed unmatched. The CDR3 length is 17 residues. DNA for the CDR3: TGTGCCAGCAGCGTAGCTGGGACAGTGGGCGGTATGGGTGAGCAGTTCTTC. Protein: CASSVAGTVGGMGEQFF.

The chain employs TRBV27 and TRBJ1-2; D is ambiguous. Trimming stripped 6 bases from V and 8 bases from J, with 19 bases between. Germline V gives CDR1 MNHEY, CDR2 SMNVEV (reference sequence). This CDR3 is 14 amino acids long. In nucleotides, the CDR3 is TGTGCCAGCAGCTCCAGCGGCTGGGGTTGGGGCTACACCTTC. Amino acids: CASSSSGWGWGYTF.

The chain couples TRBV20-1 to TRBJ2-7; D gene ambiguous. This CDR3 comprises 14 residues. With 6 bases removed from V and 2 bases from J, the gap between germline ends came to 17 bases. Germline CDR1 and CDR2: DFQATT and SNEGSKA (reference sequence). CDR3 bases: TGCAGTGCCGGACGGCCGTCCCTACCCTACGAGCAGTACTTC. Protein sequence: CSAGRPSLPYEQYF.

The chain employs TRBV27 and TRBJ2-3; perhaps TRBD1 as D (5 bases). This CDR3 comprises 15 residues. Germline V gives CDR1 MNHEY, CDR2 SMNVEV (reference sequence). The V end was cut by 0 bases, the J end by 4 bases, with 11 bases between. The DNA of the CDR3 is TGTGCCAGCAGTTTATCGGAAGGGGTGGCAGATACGCAGTATTTT. This sequence encodes CASSLSEGVADTQYF.

CDR3 coding DNA: TGTGCCAGCAGCCGACGATCCACAGGGGGGGACTCCTACAATGAGCAGTTCTTC. Protein product: CASSRRSTGGDSYNEQFF. This chain uses TRBV7-9 with TRBJ2-1; D perhaps matches TRBD1 (8 bases). Trimming pared 5 bases from V and 0 bases from J, leaving 20 bases between. Per germline, CDR1 SEHNR and CDR2 FQNEAQ (reference sequence). The CDR3 runs 18 residues.

The chain has TRBV10-3 and TRBJ2-5; 8 nucleotides align to TRBD2. Germline CDR1 ENHRY, CDR2 SYGVKD. V gave up 2 bases and J gave up 3 bases; unmatched junction bases: 5. The CDR3 runs 15 residues. The CDR3 DNA sequence: TGTGCCATCAGTGAGGCACTAGCGGCTAAAGAGACCCAGTACTTC. Translated: CAISEALAAKETQYF.

The chain employs TRBV5-1 and TRBJ2-1; 9 nucleotides agree with TRBD2. The CDR3 contains 14 residues. CDR1 is SGHRS, CDR2 YFSETQ, per germline. The ends lost 7 bases at V and 6 bases at J; junction bases unmatched: 8. Here the CDR3 reads CASGEAGGPNEQFF. The CDR3 bases are TGCGCCAGCGGAGAAGCGGGAGGTCCCAATGAGCAGTTCTTC.

This clonotype was seen at least ten times. The chain is built from TRBV6-5 and TRBJ1-1; unclear D gene. The CDR3 sequence is 15 residues long. CDR1 MNHEY and CDR2 SVGAGI come from the germline V gene. Trimming removed 2 bases from V and 0 bases from J, with 10 bases in between. The CDR3 sequence: CASSYDQGMNTEAFF. The CDR3 coding sequence is TGTGCCAGCAGTTACGACCAAGGGATGAACACTGAAGCTTTCTTT.

The chain uses TRBV6-1 and TRBJ1-4; perhaps TRBD1 as D (6 bases). From germline, CDR1 is MNHNS and CDR2 SASEGT. Trimming took off 4 bases at V and 0 bases at J, with 12 bases between the two ends. This CDR3 has 16 residues. CDR3 sequence (DNA): TGTGCCAGCAGTGCGGACAGTTATGCAACTAATGAAAAACTGTTTTTT. Translating it yields CASSADSYATNEKLFF.

The chain has TRBV28 and TRBJ2-2; 7 positions agree with TRBD1. CDR1 and CDR2 from the germline V gene are MDHEN and SYDVKM. The CDR3 length is 15 residues. With 4 bases clipped from V and 4 bases from J, the junction kept 6 bases outside the gene matches. Here the CDR3 reads CASSSRDRSTGELFF. The DNA of the CDR3 is TGTGCCAGCAGTTCCCGGGACAGAAGCACCGGGGAGCTGTTTTTT.

This clonotype was seen only a few times. The chain carries TRBV6-1 and TRBJ1-1; 8 bases are shared with TRBD1. The germline CDR1 and CDR2 sequences are MNHNS and SASEGT. The CDR3 is 12 amino acids. Trimming removed 4 bases from V and 7 bases from J; junction bases left unmatched: 2. As DNA, the CDR3 is TGTGCCAGCAGTGGGGACAGGTTTGAAGCTTTCTTT. It encodes CASSGDRFEAFF.

The sample holds a few counts of this clonotype. V and J are TRBV20-1 and TRBJ1-4; D unclear. The CDR3 covers 11 residues. Germline lookup yields CDR1 DFQATT and CDR2 SNEGSKA (reference sequence). Deletions cut 3 bases from V and 8 bases from J, with 7 bases between. The CDR3 region has the DNA TGCAGTGCTAGTATGGCCGAAAAACTGTTTTTT. The encoded protein is CSASMAEKLFF.

This clonotype occurred a few times. This chain links TRBV20-1 with TRBJ2-1, with TRBD2 identical over 12 bases. Trimming removed 1 base from V and 5 bases from J; junction bases left unmatched: 6. CDR1 is DFQATT, CDR2 SNEGSKA, per germline (reference sequence). The CDR3 runs 16 residues. CDR3: CSARAQGLAGNNEQFF. The CDR3 bases are TGCAGTGCTAGAGCTCAAGGACTAGCGGGAAACAATGAGCAGTTCTTC.

CDR3 in amino acids: CAWILSGKTDTQYF. CDR3 nucleotides: TGTGCCTGGATTCTAAGCGGGAAGACAGATACGCAGTATTTT. The chain recombines TRBV30 with TRBJ2-3, with 7 bases fitting TRBD2. Germline CDR1 reads GTSNPN; CDR2 reads SVGIG (reference sequence). CDR3 size: 14 residues. The ends lost 4 bases at V and 3 bases at J; junction bases unmatched: 7.

The V gene is TRBV30, the J gene TRBJ2-6; 12 positions agree with TRBD1. CDR1 and CDR2 (germline): GTSNPN, SVGIG (reference sequence). CDR3 length: 16 amino acids. Germline trimming cut 8 bases from V and 0 bases from J; bases unmatched to any gene: 5. The CDR3 DNA reads TGTGCCAGGGACAGGGGGCGTTTCTCTGGGGCCAACGTCCTGACTTTC. Its protein is CARDRGRFSGANVLTF.

This clonotype appeared a few times. The chain links TRBV6-1 to TRBJ2-3; unclear D gene. The CDR3 sequence is 14 residues long. V gave up 7 bases and J gave up 1 base, with 12 bases separating them. Per the germline V gene, CDR1 is MNHNS and CDR2 is SASEGT. This CDR3 reads CASTPYGGTDTQYF. The CDR3 region has the DNA TGTGCCAGCACCCCGTACGGTGGCACAGATACGCAGTATTTT.